Presented here are 15 T cell receptor beta chains from one specimen sequenced in a study of shared clonotypes between healthy human individuals. Libraries were prepared by immunoSEQ multiplex PCR; TCRdb keeps only in-frame clonotypes and omits some of them. Of 180,000 or so clones in the sample, approximately 92% were seen once. The specimen sequenced was naive CD4+ T cells sorted from blood. Noted subset: CD45RA+ positively selected. The receptors here all came from a woman in her twenties or thirties in good health.

V and J are TRBV5-6 and TRBJ2-5; the D gene could be TRBD1 or TRBD2 (6 bases each). Looked up from germline, CDR1 is SGHDT and CDR2 is YYEEEE. The CDR3 totals 15 residues. Trimming removed 1 base from V and 5 bases from J, with 15 bases in between. The CDR3 nucleotides are TGTGCCAGCAGCTTGCGACGCCTCGGGGGCGAGACCCAGTACTTC. This codes for CASSLRRLGGETQYF. Drawing the rest from reference TRBV5-6 and TRBJ2-5, the complete variable domain is DAGVTQSPTHLIKTRGQQVTLRCSPKSGHDTVSWYQQALGQGPQFIFQYYEEEERQRGNFPDRFSGHQFPNYSSELNVNALLLGDSALYLCASSLRRLGGETQYFGPGTRLLVL.

This clone was detected a few times. The rearrangement joins TRBV29-1 to TRBJ1-5, with 12 bases lining up with TRBD1. Germline V lookup: CDR1 SQVTM, CDR2 ANQGSEA. Unmatched junction bases numbered 7, after V lost 7 bases and J lost 6 bases. The length of the CDR3 is 14 residues. The CDR3 reads CSARGQGAGQPQHF. CDR3 DNA: TGCAGCGCACGGGGACAGGGGGCGGGTCAGCCCCAGCATTTT.

V is TRBV10-2 and J is TRBJ2-7, with D perhaps matching TRBD1 or TRBD2 (5 bases each). The V gene lost 6 bases and the J gene lost 7 bases, with 16 bases spanning the gap. Germline V lookup: CDR1 WSHSY, CDR2 SAAADI. The CDR3 runs to 13 residues. The CDR3 here is CASSAGTGGEQYF. The CDR3 bases are TGCGCCAGCAGCGCAGGGACCGGTGGGGAGCAGTACTTC.

This clone was recorded a few times. The chain combines TRBV5-1 with TRBJ1-2; D is perhaps TRBD1 (6 bases). This CDR3 contains 12 residues. Germline CDR1 SGHRS, CDR2 YFSETQ. The V end was cut by 4 bases, the J end by 4 bases, with 8 bases between. The CDR3 loop reads CASSPDSYGYTF. The DNA for the CDR3 is TGCGCCAGCAGCCCGGACAGCTATGGCTACACCTTC.

The genes are TRBV28 and TRBJ1-2; unclear D gene. Per germline, CDR1 MDHEN and CDR2 SYDVKM. Deletions cut 5 bases from V and 0 bases from J, with 13 bases between. The CDR3 sequence is 15 residues long. CDR3 in amino acids: CASSGQGSPNYGYTF. CDR3 in DNA: TGTGCCAGCAGTGGCCAAGGATCCCCTAACTATGGCTACACCTTC.

The chain recombines TRBV5-1 with TRBJ2-7, with 7 bases matching TRBD1. Germline trimming cut 2 bases from V and 6 bases from J; bases unmatched to any gene: 8. The CDR3 consists of 14 residues. CDR1 is SGHRS, CDR2 YFSETQ, per germline. CDR3 in amino acids: CASSLMTGTGEQYF. The CDR3 nucleotides are TGCGCCAGCAGCTTAATGACAGGGACGGGCGAGCAGTACTTC. Based on the CDR3 plus reference TRBV5-1 and TRBJ2-7, the full variable domain is KAGVTQTPRYLIKTRGQQVTLSCSPISGHRSVSWYQQTPGQGLQFLFEYFSETQRNKGNFPGRFSGRQFSNSRSEMNVSTLELGDSALYLCASSLMTGTGEQYFGPGTRLTVT.

The rearrangement uses TRBV6-5 and TRBJ1-2, with D possibly TRBD1 on 6 matching bases. CDR1 and CDR2 from the germline V gene are MNHEY and SVGAGI. This CDR3 is built from 15 residues. V gave up 6 bases and J gave up 8 bases, with 22 bases separating them. The chain's CDR3 is CASRGGVRPLEGYTF. The CDR3 DNA sequence: TGTGCCAGCAGAGGGGGAGTCAGGCCTCTGGAGGGCTACACCTTC.

The chain recombines TRBV7-1 with TRBJ1-2; D remains ambiguous. TRBV7-1 is classed as an ORF, of uncertain function. The CDR3 consists of 12 residues. V was pared by 5 bases and J by 8 bases, with 12 bases between. Here the CDR3 reads CASSASFSGYTF. CDR3 DNA: TGTGCCAGCAGCGCCAGTTTCAGCGGCTACACCTTC.

J is TRBJ1-4 and V is TRBV7-9; TRBD1 matches 8 bases. Germline values: CDR1 SEHNR, CDR2 FQNEAQ (reference sequence). V shed 5 bases and J 7 bases; nucleotides not matched to a gene: 9. CDR3 length: 15 amino acids. In DNA form, the CDR3 reads TGTGCCAGCAGCCGGCCGGACAGGGCTGCTGAAAAACTGTTTTTT. Translated, it gives CASSRPDRAAEKLFF.

V and J are TRBV7-8 and TRBJ1-4; D is possibly TRBD1 (5 bases). The CDR3 is 15 residues long. Germline loops: CDR1 SGHVS, CDR2 FQNEAQ. The V end was cut by 5 bases, the J end by 0 bases, with 10 bases between. The CDR3 sequence is CASSTRAATNEKLFF. CDR3 DNA: TGTGCCAGCAGCACCAGGGCAGCAACTAATGAAAAACTGTTTTTT.

The chain employs TRBV4-1 and TRBJ2-1, with D perhaps matching TRBD2 (6 bases). This CDR3 region has 17 residues. V lost 0 bases, J lost 6 bases, and 18 bases lay in between. Germline lookup yields CDR1 MGHRA and CDR2 YSYEKL. This CDR3 is CASSQEGGGALFNEQFF. The DNA of the CDR3 is TGCGCCAGCAGCCAAGAGGGGGGAGGAGCTCTATTCAATGAGCAGTTCTTC.

In DNA form, the CDR3 reads TGCGCCAGCAGCCAAGCCCAAGGCAGGTTATTCTACGAGCAGTACTTC. Translating gives CASSQAQGRLFYEQYF. The chain uses TRBV4-1 and TRBJ2-7; D is undetermined. CDR3 length: 16 residues. CDR1 is MGHRA, CDR2 YSYEKL, per germline. Deletions cut 1 base from V and 3 bases from J, with 16 bases between.

V gene TRBV28 combines with J gene TRBJ2-1, with 11 bases matching TRBD2. Germline V CDR1 and CDR2: MDHEN, SYDVKM. The CDR3 consists of 14 residues. V dropped 7 bases and J dropped 3; count of bases not matched to a gene: 2. CDR3 DNA sequence: TGTGCCAGCAAGGGGACTAGCGGCTACAATGAGCAGTTCTTC. Protein product: CASKGTSGYNEQFF. Together with reference TRBV28 and TRBJ2-1, the CDR3 gives the full variable domain: DVKVTQSSRYLVKRTGEKVFLECVQDMDHENMFWYRQDPGLGLRLIYFSYDVKMKEKGDIPEGYSVSREKKERFSLILESASTNQTSMYLCASKGTSGYNEQFFGPGTRLTVL.

This clone was seen a single time. The V gene is TRBV28, the J gene TRBJ1-5; D might be TRBD1 (5 bases). This CDR3 spans 17 amino acids. Germline values: CDR1 MDHEN, CDR2 SYDVKM. The V end was cut by 7 bases, the J end by 6 bases, with 25 bases between. The CDR3 loop is CASTYKLGVQGRQPQHF. As DNA, the CDR3 is TGTGCCAGCACATACAAATTGGGGGTTCAGGGACGTCAGCCCCAGCATTTT.

The chain couples TRBV28 to TRBJ2-7; 8 bases map to TRBD2. The CDR3 contains 14 residues. V lost 5 bases to trimming and J lost 2 bases; unmatched junction nucleotides: 5. Germline assignment: CDR1 MDHEN and CDR2 SYDVKM. CDR3 residues: CASSVLAGTYEQYF. In nucleotides, the CDR3 is TGTGCCAGCAGTGTTTTAGCGGGGACCTACGAGCAGTACTTC. Variable domain in full (rest from reference TRBV28 and TRBJ2-7): DVKVTQSSRYLVKRTGEKVFLECVQDMDHENMFWYRQDPGLGLRLIYFSYDVKMKEKGDIPEGYSVSREKKERFSLILESASTNQTSMYLCASSVLAGTYEQYFGPGTRLTVT.